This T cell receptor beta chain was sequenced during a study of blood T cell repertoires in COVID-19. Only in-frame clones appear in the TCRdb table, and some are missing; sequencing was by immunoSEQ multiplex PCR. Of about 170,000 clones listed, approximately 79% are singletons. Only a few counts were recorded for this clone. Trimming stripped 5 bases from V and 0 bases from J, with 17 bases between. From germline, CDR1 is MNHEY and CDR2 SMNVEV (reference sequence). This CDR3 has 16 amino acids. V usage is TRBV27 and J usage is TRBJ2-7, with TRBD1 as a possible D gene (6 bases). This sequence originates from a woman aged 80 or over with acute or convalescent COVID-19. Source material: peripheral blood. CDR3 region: CASSPLQGSGSYEQYF. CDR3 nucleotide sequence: TGTGCCAGCAGTCCCCTACAGGGTTCGGGCTCCTACGAGCAGTACTTC.